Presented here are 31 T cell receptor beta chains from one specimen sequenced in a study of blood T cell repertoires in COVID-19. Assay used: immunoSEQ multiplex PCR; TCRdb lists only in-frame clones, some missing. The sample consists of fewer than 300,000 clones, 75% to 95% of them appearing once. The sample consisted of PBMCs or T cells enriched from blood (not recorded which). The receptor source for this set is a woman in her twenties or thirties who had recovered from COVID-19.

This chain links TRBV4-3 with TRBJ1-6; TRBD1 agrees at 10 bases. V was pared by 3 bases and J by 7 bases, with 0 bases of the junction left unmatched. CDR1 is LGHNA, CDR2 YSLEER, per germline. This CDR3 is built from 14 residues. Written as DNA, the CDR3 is TGCGCCAGCAGCCAGACAGGGGGCAATTCACCCCTCCACTTT. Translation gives CASSQTGGNSPLHF.

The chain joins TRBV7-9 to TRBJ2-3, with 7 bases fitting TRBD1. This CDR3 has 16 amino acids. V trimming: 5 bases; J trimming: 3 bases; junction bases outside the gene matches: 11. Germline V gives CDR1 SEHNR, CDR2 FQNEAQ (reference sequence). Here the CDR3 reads CASSRRQGVSTDTQYF. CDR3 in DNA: TGTGCCAGCAGCCGTCGACAGGGAGTGAGTACAGATACGCAGTATTTT.

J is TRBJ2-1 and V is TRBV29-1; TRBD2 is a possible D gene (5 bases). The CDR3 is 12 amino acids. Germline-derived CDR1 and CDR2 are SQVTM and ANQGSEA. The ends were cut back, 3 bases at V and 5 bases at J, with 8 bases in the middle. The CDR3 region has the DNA TGCAGCGTTGACGAGCGGCACAATGAGCAGTTCTTC. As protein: CSVDERHNEQFF.

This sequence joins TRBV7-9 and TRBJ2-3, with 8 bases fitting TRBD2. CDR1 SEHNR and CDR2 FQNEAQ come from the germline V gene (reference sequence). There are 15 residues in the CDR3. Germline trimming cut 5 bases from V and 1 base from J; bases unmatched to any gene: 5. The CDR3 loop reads CASSRRTSRTDTQYF. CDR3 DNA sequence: TGTGCCAGCAGCCGAAGGACTAGCCGCACAGATACGCAGTATTTT.

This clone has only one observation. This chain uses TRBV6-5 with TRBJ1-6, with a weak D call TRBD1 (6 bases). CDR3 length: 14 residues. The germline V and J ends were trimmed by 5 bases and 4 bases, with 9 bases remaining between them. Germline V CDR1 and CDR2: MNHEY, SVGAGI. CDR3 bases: TGTGCCAGCAGTCGGACAGAGTATAATTCACCCCTCCACTTT. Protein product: CASSRTEYNSPLHF.

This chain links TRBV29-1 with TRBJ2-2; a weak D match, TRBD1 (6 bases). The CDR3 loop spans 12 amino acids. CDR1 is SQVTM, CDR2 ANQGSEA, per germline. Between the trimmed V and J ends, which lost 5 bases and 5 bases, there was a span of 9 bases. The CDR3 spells CSVLQGTGELFF. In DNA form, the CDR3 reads TGCAGCGTTTTACAGGGTACCGGGGAGCTGTTTTTT.

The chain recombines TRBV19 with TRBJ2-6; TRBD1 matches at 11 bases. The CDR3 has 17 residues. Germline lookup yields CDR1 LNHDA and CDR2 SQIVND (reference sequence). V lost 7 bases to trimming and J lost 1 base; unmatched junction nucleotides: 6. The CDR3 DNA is TGTGCCAGTACCCACTGGGACAGGGGGTCTGGGGCCAACGTCCTGACTTTC. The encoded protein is CASTHWDRGSGANVLTF.

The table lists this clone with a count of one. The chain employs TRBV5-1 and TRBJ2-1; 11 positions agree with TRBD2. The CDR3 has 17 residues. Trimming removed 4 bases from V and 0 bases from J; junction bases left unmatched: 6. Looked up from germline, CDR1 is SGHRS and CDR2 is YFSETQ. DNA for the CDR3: TGCGCCAGCAGCCCAATCGGGACTAGCGGCTCCTACAATGAGCAGTTCTTC. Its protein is CASSPIGTSGSYNEQFF. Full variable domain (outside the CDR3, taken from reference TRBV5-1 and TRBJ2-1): KAGVTQTPRYLIKTRGQQVTLSCSPISGHRSVSWYQQTPGQGLQFLFEYFSETQRNKGNFPGRFSGRQFSNSRSEMNVSTLELGDSALYLCASSPIGTSGSYNEQFFGPGTRLTVL.

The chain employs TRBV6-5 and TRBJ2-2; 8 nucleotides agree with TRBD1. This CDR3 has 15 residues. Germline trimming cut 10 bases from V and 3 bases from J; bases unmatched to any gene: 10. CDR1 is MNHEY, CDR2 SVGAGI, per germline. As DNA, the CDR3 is TGTGCCACCCAAGACTACAGGGGGTACACCGGGGAGCTGTTTTTT. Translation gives CATQDYRGYTGELFF.

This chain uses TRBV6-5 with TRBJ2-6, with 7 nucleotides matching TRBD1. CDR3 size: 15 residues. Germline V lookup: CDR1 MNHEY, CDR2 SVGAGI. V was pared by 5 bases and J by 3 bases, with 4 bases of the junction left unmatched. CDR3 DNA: TGTGCCAGCAGTCACCAGGGGGATGGGGCCAACGTCCTGACTTTC. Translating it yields CASSHQGDGANVLTF.

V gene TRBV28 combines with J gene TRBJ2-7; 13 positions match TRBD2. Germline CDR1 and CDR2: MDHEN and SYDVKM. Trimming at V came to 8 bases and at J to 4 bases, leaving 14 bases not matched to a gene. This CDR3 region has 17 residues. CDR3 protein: CASFRGGGLAGAYEQYF. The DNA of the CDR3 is TGTGCCAGCTTCAGGGGTGGCGGACTAGCGGGAGCTTACGAGCAGTACTTC. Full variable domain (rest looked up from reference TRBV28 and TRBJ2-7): DVKVTQSSRYLVKRTGEKVFLECVQDMDHENMFWYRQDPGLGLRLIYFSYDVKMKEKGDIPEGYSVSREKKERFSLILESASTNQTSMYLCASFRGGGLAGAYEQYFGPGTRLTVT.

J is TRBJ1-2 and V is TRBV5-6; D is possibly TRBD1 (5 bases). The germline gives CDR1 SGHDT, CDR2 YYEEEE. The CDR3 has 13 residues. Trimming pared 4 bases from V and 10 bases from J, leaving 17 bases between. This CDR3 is CASSTLTETDYTF. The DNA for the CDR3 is TGTGCCAGCAGCACCCTGACAGAGACGGACTACACCTTC.

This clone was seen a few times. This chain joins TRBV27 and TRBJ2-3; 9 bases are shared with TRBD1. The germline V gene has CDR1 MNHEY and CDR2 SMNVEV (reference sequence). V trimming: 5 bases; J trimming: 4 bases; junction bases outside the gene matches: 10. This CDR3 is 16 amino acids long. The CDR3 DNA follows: TGTGCCAGCAGTCCGCTACAGGGGGCGCACGCAGATACGCAGTATTTT. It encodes CASSPLQGAHADTQYF.

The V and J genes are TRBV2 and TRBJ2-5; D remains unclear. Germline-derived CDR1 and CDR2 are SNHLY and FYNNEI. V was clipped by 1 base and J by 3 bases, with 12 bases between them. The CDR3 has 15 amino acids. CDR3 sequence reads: CASSEGAHNKETQYF. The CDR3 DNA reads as TGTGCCAGCAGTGAAGGGGCTCACAATAAAGAGACCCAGTACTTC. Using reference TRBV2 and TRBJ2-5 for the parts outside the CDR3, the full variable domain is EPEVTQTPSHQVTQMGQEVILRCVPISNHLYFYWYRQILGQKVEFLVSFYNNEISEKSEIFDDQFSVERPDGSNFTLKIRSTKLEDSAMYFCASSEGAHNKETQYFGPGTRLLVL.

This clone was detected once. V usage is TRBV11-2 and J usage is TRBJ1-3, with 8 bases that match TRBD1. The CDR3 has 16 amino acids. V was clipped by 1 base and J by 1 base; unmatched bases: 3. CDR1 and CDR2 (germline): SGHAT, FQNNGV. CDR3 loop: CASSLGGTGSGNTIYF. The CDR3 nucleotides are TGTGCCAGCAGCTTAGGAGGGACAGGATCTGGAAACACCATATATTTT. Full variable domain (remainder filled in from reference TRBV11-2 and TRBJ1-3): EAGVAQSPRYKIIEKRQSVAFWCNPISGHATLYWYQQILGQGPKLLIQFQNNGVVDDSQLPKDRFSAERLKGVDSTLKIQPAKLEDSAVYLCASSLGGTGSGNTIYFGEGSWLTVV.

CDR3 sequence (DNA): TGTGCCAGCAGCCAACAGCGGGGGACTCCTTCTGAGCAGTTCTTC. This translates into CASSQQRGTPSEQFF. The chain is built from TRBV4-2 and TRBJ2-1, with 8 nucleotides matching TRBD2. The trim removed 2 bases at V and 9 bases at J, leaving 9 bases unmatched. The CDR3 is made up of 15 amino acids. Germline V lookup: CDR1 LGHNA, CDR2 YNFKEQ.

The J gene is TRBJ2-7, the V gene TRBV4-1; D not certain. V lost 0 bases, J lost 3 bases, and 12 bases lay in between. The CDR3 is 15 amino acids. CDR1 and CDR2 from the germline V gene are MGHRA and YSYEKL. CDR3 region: CASSQDKTLDYEQYF. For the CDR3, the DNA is TGCGCCAGCAGCCAAGATAAGACACTGGACTACGAGCAGTACTTC.

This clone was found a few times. In DNA, the CDR3 is TGTGCCAGCAGTTCTCGAGGCAGTTTACTGTTTTTT. Its translation: CASSSRGSLLFF. The genes are TRBV28 and TRBJ1-4, with D unresolved. The CDR3 length is 12 residues. The V gene lost 4 bases and the J gene lost 13 bases, with 13 bases spanning the gap. The germline V gene has CDR1 MDHEN and CDR2 SYDVKM.

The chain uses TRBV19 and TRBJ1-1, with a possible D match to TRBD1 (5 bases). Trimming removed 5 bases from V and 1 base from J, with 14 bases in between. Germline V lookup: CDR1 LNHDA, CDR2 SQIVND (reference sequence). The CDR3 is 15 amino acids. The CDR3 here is CASSALGVGNTEAFF. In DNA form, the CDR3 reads TGTGCCAGTAGTGCGTTAGGGGTCGGGAACACTGAAGCTTTCTTT.

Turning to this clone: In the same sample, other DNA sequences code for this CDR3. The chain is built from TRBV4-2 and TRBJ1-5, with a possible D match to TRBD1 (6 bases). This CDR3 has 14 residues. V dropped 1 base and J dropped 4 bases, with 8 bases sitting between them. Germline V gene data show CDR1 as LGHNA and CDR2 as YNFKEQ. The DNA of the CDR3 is TGTGCCAGCAGCCAAGGAACAGGGAATCAGCCCCAGCATTTT. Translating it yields CASSQGTGNQPQHF.

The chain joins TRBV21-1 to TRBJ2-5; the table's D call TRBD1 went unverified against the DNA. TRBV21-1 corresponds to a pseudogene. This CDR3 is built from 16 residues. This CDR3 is CASSTPVDRVSETQYF. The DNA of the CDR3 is TGTGCCAGCAGCACCCCCGTAGACAGGGTTTCGGAGACCCAGTACTTC.

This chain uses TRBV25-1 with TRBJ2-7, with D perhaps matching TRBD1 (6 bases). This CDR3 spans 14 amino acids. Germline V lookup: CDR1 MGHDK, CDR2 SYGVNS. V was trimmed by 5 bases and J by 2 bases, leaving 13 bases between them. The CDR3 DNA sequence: TGTGCCAGCAGTCCACGGGACACAACCTACGAGCAGTACTTC. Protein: CASSPRDTTYEQYF.

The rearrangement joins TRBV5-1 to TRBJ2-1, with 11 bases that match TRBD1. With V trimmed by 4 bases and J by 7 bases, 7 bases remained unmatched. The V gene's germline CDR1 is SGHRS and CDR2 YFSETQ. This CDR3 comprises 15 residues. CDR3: CASSRAGTGGNEQFF. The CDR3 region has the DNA TGCGCCAGCAGCCGGGCCGGGACAGGGGGGAATGAGCAGTTCTTC.

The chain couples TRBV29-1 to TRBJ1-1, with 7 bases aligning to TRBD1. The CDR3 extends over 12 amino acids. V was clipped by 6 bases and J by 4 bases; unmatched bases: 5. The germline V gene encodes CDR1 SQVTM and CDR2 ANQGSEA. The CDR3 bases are TGCAGCGTAGATTCAGGGGGCACTGAAGCTTTCTTT. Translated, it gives CSVDSGGTEAFF.

The CDR3 spells CASSPPRQIEQFF. CDR3 bases: TGTGCCAGCTCACCACCGAGGCAGATTGAGCAGTTCTTC. V gene TRBV18 combines with J gene TRBJ2-1; D remains unclear. Trimming took off 0 bases at V and 9 bases at J, with 9 bases between the two ends. CDR1 is KGHSH and CDR2 is LQKENI in the germline V gene. The CDR3 sequence is 13 residues long.

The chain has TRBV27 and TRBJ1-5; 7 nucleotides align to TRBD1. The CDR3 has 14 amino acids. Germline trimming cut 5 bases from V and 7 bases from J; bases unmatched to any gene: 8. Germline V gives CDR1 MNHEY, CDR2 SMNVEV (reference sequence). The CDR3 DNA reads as TGTGCCAGCAGTACGCGACAGGGCGTGCAGCCCCAGCATTTT. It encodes CASSTRQGVQPQHF.

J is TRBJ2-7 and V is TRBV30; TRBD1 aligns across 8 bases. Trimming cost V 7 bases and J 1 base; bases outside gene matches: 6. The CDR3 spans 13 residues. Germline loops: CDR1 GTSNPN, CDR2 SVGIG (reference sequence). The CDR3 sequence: CALRTGPSYEQYF. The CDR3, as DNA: TGTGCCTTACGGACAGGGCCGTCCTACGAGCAGTACTTC.

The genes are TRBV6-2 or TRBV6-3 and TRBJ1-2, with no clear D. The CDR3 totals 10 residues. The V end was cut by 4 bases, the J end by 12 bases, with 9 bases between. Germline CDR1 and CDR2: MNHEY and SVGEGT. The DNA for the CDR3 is TGTGCCAGCAGTTCCGGTACCCACACCTTC. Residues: CASSSGTHTF.

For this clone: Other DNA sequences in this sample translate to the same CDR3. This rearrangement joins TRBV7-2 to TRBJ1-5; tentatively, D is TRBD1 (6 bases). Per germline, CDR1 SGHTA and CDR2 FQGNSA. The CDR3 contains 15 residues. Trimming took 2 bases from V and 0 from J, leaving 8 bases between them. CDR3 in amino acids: CASSLMGASNQPQHF. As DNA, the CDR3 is TGTGCCAGCAGCTTAATGGGGGCTAGCAATCAGCCCCAGCATTTT.

In DNA form, the CDR3 reads TGTGCCAGCCGGCTAGCGGGAGGATTAGGCACAGATACGCAGTATTTT. This translates into CASRLAGGLGTDTQYF. The rearrangement joins TRBV5-4 to TRBJ2-3; 11 bases match TRBD2. V lost 7 bases to trimming and J lost 1 base; unmatched junction nucleotides: 8. Germline V gene data show CDR1 as SGHNT and CDR2 as YYREEE (reference sequence). The CDR3 extends over 16 amino acids.

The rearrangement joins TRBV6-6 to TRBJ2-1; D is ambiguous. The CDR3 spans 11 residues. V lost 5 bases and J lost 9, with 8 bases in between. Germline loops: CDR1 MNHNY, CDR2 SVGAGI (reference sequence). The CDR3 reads CASSPSGEQFF. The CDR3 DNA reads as TGTGCCAGCAGTCCGTCGGGTGAGCAGTTCTTC.